The 7 T cell receptor beta chains reported below all come from one sample, sequenced in a study of blood T cell repertoires in COVID-19. TCRdb keeps only in-frame clones here, not all; method: immunoSEQ multiplex PCR. This sample has tens of thousands of clones, with 65% to 90% found just once. The sample was peripheral blood. These receptors originate from a woman aged 55-69 years with acute or convalescent COVID-19.

V is TRBV4-2 and J is TRBJ1-5; no clear D. The germline gives CDR1 LGHNA, CDR2 YNFKEQ. V lost 2 bases and J lost 0, with 14 bases in between. The CDR3 spans 17 residues. The CDR3 DNA reads TGTGCCAGCAGCCAACTACCCGGAGTTTATAGCAATCAGCCCCAGCATTTT. This encodes CASSQLPGVYSNQPQHF.

This clone showed up many times. The chain couples TRBV2 to TRBJ1-6, with TRBD1 identical over 8 bases. V shed 6 bases, J shed 6 bases, and the junction held 1 base outside the gene matches. Germline assignment: CDR1 SNHLY and CDR2 FYNNEI. The length of the CDR3 is 13 residues. The chain's CDR3 is CASRDRANSPLHF. The CDR3 DNA follows: TGTGCCAGCAGGGACAGGGCTAATTCACCCCTCCACTTT.

V usage is TRBV5-6 and J usage is TRBJ1-1, with D possibly matching TRBD1 (5 bases). Per the germline V gene, CDR1 is SGHDT and CDR2 is YYEEEE. Trimming left V 1 base short and J 0 bases short, with 7 bases between. This CDR3 has 14 amino acids. CDR3 bases: TGTGCCAGCAGCTTGAGGGGTGTGAACACTGAAGCTTTCTTT. It specifies CASSLRGVNTEAFF.

The V call is TRBV7-3, the J call TRBJ2-2; tentative D call: TRBD2 (6 bases). Trimming removed 6 bases from V and 6 bases from J, with 14 bases in between. The CDR3 spans 14 residues. Germline CDR1 is SGHTA and CDR2 is FQGTGA. CDR3 nucleotides: TGTGCCAGCAGACCGACTAGTTTGGCCGGGGAGCTGTTTTTT. It codes for CASRPTSLAGELFF.

The chain carries TRBV5-1 and TRBJ1-2; D gene ambiguous. CDR3 length: 15 amino acids. Germline CDR1 SGHRS, CDR2 YFSETQ. The V end lost 4 bases, the J end lost 5 bases, and 18 bases lay between the germline ends. CDR3 DNA sequence: TGCGCCAGCAGCGTACGTCCCGCGACGGGTTATGGCTACACCTTC. It codes for CASSVRPATGYGYTF.

CDR3 sequence reads: CASTLAGRGDYGYTF. As DNA, the CDR3 is TGCGCCAGCACATTGGCGGGCAGGGGAGACTATGGCTACACCTTC. This chain links TRBV5-1 with TRBJ1-2; weak D call: TRBD1 (6 bases). The V end lost 6 bases, the J end lost 3 bases, and 18 bases lay between the germline ends. Germline V gene data show CDR1 as SGHRS and CDR2 as YFSETQ. The CDR3 consists of 15 residues. Combining the CDR3 with reference TRBV5-1 and TRBJ1-2 gives the whole variable domain KAGVTQTPRYLIKTRGQQVTLSCSPISGHRSVSWYQQTPGQGLQFLFEYFSETQRNKGNFPGRFSGRQFSNSRSEMNVSTLELGDSALYLCASTLAGRGDYGYTFGSGTRLTVV.

This chain uses TRBV2 with TRBJ1-6; weak D call: TRBD1 (6 bases). Germline CDR1 reads SNHLY; CDR2 reads FYNNEI. The CDR3 length is 16 residues. V lost 6 bases, J lost 7 bases, and 19 bases lay in between. CDR3 sequence reads: CASRERRPQGNSPLHF. Written as DNA, the CDR3 is TGTGCCAGCAGGGAGAGGCGACCTCAGGGGAATTCACCCCTCCACTTT. Complete variable domain (other parts from reference TRBV2 and TRBJ1-6): EPEVTQTPSHQVTQMGQEVILRCVPISNHLYFYWYRQILGQKVEFLVSFYNNEISEKSEIFDDQFSVERPDGSNFTLKIRSTKLEDSAMYFCASRERRPQGNSPLHFGNGTRLTVT.